The rows below give T cell receptor beta chains drawn from one sample of a study of regulatory T cells in long-lasting Graves disease. From the multiplex PCR reads, TCRdb called clonotypes with MiXCR, one entry per CDR3 protein. In the table there are almost 450,000 distinct CDR3 sequences, about 15% of which are singletons. These data are also associated with another study on T cells in Graves' hyperthyroidism and ophthalmopathy.

Here the sequenced sample was peripheral blood mononuclear cells (PBMCs), taken at new diagnosis, from a patient treated with antithyroid drugs. These receptors were obtained from a woman aged 25 to 39 with Graves disease. The CDR3 runs from the conserved cysteine through the conserved F or W. D genes are given only for firm matches. Where a row states a size, it is once, few, many or the class of an expanded clone; other rows omit it.

TRBJ2-3 TRBV28 - many TGTGCCAGCAGTTTCGGGGTAGCCGCTTTTTCGGGAGATACGCAGTATTTT CASSFGVAAFSGDTQYF
TRBJ1-2 TRBV15 - - TGTGCCACCAGCCCGGGGGAAGTGGACTATGGCTACACCTTC CATSPGEVDYGYTF
TRBJ1-4 TRBV28 - few TGTGCCAGCACCCCGAGACGGGCGGGTAATGAAAAACTGTTTTTT CASTPRRAGNEKLFF
TRBJ1-3 TRBV7-9 - many TGTGCCAGCAGCTTAGCGGACAGACGCTCTGGAAACACCATATATTTT CASSLADRRSGNTIYF
TRBJ2-3 TRBV9 TRBD2 once TGTGCCAGCAGCGCTACTACCGGGACTAGCAACGGAGATACGCAGTATTTT CASSATTGTSNGDTQYF
TRBJ1-5 TRBV28 - many TGTGCCAGCAGTTTCTGGGGTATCACCAATCAGCCCCAGCATTTT CASSFWGITNQPQHF
TRBJ2-4 TRBV5-1 TRBD1 many TGCGCCAGCAGCTGGGGGACAGGCCAAAACATTCAGTACTTC CASSWGTGQNIQYF
TRBJ2-1 TRBV20-1 - - TGCAGTGCTGGAGGAAAGATCTTTGGGTGGGAGCCTTACAATGAGCAGTTCTTC CSAGGKIFGWEPYNEQFF
TRBJ2-7 TRBV7-9 - - TGTGCCAGCAGCTTAGAGGTTACCTACGAGCAGTACTTC CASSLEVTYEQYF
TRBJ2-2 TRBV18 - many TGTGCCAGCTCACCAGGAGCCGCCGGGGAGCTGTTTTTT CASSPGAAGELFF
TRBJ2-1 TRBV6-2/TRBV6-3 - - TGTGCCAGCAGTTACTCAGGCGGCCCCCCTACAAGCGAGCAGTTCTTC CASSYSGGPPTSEQFF
TRBJ1-5 TRBV28 - few TGTGCCAGCAGTTTATCAGGGCCACCCTATCAGCCCCAGCATTTT CASSLSGPPYQPQHF
TRBJ1-2 TRBV6-9 TRBD1 many TGTGCCAGCAGTTATCAGGGGGCGGACGGCTACACCTTC CASSYQGADGYTF
TRBJ2-5 TRBV5-1 - many TGCGCCAGCAGCTTGGTAAAAGCATGGGAGACCCAGTACTTC CASSLVKAWETQYF
TRBJ2-7 TRBV3-1 - many TGTGCCAGCAGCCAAGAAGGGCTAAAGCAGTACTTC CASSQEGLKQYF
TRBJ2-7 TRBV5-1 - many TGCGCCAGCAGCCTGATGGCAGATTCCTACGAGCAGTACTTC CASSLMADSYEQYF
TRBJ1-1 TRBV6-1 - - TGTGCCAGCAGTGAAGTGCAGGGATCCACTGAAGCTTTCTTT CASSEVQGSTEAFF
TRBJ1-2 TRBV2 TRBD1 many TGTGCCAGCAGTGACTCCCCTATACAGGGGACGAACTATGGCTACACCTTC CASSDSPIQGTNYGYTF
TRBJ1-4 TRBV28 - many TGTGCCAGCAGTCCGGGTGGGCGGCGGGATGAAAAACTGTTTTTT CASSPGGRRDEKLFF
TRBJ2-7 TRBV6-2/TRBV6-3 - - TGTGCCAGCAGTTACGTTGCTTACGAGCAGTACTTC CASSYVAYEQYF
TRBJ2-5 TRBV20-1 TRBD1 many TGCAGTGCTAGACACGACAGGGGGCTAGGGACCCAGTACTTC CSARHDRGLGTQYF
TRBJ2-5 TRBV6-5 - many TGTGCCAGCAGTTACCCACCGGAGGAGACCCAGTACTTC CASSYPPEETQYF
TRBJ2-7 TRBV7-2 - many TGTGCCAGCAGCTTAGCTGTGGGACACTACGAGCAGTACTTC CASSLAVGHYEQYF
TRBJ1-2 TRBV5-1 - many TGCGCCAGCAGCAAGAACGCAGGGGTGCGAGGCTACACCTTC CASSKNAGVRGYTF
TRBJ2-1 TRBV4-3 TRBD1 - TGCGCCAGCAGCCAAGACAGGGGGCTCGAAAGGCCGTTCTTC CASSQDRGLERPFF
TRBJ2-5 TRBV7-9 - many TGTGCCAGCAGCTCTGCCTTGGCCGAAGAGACCCAGTACTTC CASSSALAEETQYF
TRBJ2-2 TRBV2 TRBD1 - TGTGCCAGCAGTGGCCGGAGCGGACAGGGGATCGCCGGGGAGCTGTTTTTT CASSGRSGQGIAGELFF
TRBJ1-6 TRBV5-1 - - TGCGCCAGCAGCTTGGATCAGGGGCGTAATTCACCCCTCCACTTT CASSLDQGRNSPLHF
TRBJ1-1 TRBV27 - - TGTGCCAGCACCCGAGGGGCCGCTGAAGCTTTCTTT CASTRGAAEAFF
TRBJ2-7 TRBV20-1 TRBD1 - TGCAGTGCTAGACAGGGGGTGACCTACGAGCAGTACTTC CSARQGVTYEQYF